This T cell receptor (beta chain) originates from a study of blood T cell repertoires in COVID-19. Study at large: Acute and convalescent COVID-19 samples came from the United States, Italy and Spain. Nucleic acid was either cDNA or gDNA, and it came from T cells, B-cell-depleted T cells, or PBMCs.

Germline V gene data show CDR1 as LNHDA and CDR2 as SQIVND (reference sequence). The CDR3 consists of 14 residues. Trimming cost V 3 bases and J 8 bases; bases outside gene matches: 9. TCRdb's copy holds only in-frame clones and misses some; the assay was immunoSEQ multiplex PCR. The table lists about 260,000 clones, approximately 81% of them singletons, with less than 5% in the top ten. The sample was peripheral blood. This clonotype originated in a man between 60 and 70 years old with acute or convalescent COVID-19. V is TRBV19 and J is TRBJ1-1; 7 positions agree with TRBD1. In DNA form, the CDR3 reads TGTGCCAGTAGTATCCTGACAGGGATGGGAGAAGCTTTCTTT. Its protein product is CASSILTGMGEAFF.